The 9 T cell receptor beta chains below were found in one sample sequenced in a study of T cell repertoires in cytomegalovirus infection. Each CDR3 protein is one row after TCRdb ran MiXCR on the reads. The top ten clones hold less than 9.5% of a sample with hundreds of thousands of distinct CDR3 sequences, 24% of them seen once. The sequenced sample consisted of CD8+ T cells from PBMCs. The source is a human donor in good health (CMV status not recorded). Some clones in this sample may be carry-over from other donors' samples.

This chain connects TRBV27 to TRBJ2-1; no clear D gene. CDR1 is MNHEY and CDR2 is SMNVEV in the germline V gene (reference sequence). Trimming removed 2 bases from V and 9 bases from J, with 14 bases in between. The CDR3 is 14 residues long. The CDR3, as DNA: TGTGCCAGCAGTTTAGGTGGATATACGGGTGAGCAGTTCTTC. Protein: CASSLGGYTGEQFF.

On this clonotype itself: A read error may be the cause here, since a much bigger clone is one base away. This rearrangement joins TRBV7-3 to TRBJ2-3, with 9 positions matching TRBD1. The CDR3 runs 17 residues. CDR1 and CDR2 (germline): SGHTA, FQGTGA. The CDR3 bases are TGTGCCAGCAACTTAACCGGGACAGGGTATATCACAGATACGCAGTATTTT. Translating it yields CASNLTGTGYITDTQYF.

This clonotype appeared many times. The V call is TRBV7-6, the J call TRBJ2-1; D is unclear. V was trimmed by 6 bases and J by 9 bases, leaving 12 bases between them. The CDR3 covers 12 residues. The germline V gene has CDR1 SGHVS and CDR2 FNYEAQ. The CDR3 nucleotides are TGTGCCAGCAGTTCGTTTACTCCTGAGCAGTTCTTC. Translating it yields CASSSFTPEQFF.

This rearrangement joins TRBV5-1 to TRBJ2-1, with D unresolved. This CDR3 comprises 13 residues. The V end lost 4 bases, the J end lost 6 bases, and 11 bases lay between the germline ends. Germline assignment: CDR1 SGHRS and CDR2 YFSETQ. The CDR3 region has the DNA TGCGCCAGCAGCGCCGGCGGCACCAATGAGCAGTTCTTC. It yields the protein CASSAGGTNEQFF.

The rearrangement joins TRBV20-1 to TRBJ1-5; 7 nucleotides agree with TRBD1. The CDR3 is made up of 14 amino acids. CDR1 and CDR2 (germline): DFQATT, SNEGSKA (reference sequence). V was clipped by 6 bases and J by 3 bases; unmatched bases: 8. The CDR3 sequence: CSAKTGTDNQPQHF. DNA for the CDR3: TGCAGTGCAAAGACCGGGACAGACAATCAGCCCCAGCATTTT.

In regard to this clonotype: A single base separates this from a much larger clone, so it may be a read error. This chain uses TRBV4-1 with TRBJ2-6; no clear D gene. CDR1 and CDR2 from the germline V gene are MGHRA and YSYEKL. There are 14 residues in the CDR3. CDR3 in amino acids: CTSSQLTTANVLTF. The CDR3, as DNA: TGCACCAGCAGCCAATTAACCACGGCCAACGTCCTGACTTTC.

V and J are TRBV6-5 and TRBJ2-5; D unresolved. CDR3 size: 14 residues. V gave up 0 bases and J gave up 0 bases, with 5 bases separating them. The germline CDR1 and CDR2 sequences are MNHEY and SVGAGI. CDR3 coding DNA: TGTGCCAGCAGTTACTCCGACAACCAAGAGACCCAGTACTTC. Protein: CASSYSDNQETQYF.

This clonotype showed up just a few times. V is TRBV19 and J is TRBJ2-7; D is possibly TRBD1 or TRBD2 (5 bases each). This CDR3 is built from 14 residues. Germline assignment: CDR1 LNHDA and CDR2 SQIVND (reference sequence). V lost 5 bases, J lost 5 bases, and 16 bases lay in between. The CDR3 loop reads CASSFRDLEHEQYF. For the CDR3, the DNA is TGTGCCAGTAGTTTCCGGGACCTCGAGCACGAGCAGTACTTC.

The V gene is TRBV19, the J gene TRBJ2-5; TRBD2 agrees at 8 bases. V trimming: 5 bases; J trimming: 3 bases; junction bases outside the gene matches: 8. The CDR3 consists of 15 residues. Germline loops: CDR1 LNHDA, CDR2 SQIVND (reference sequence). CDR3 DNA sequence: TGTGCCAGTAGTCCCTGGACTAGCCTGGAAGAGACCCAGTACTTC. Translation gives CASSPWTSLEETQYF.